This T cell receptor (beta chain) was sequenced during a study of beta chain features in type 1 diabetes. General study points: Type 1 diabetes patients showed fewer insertions and more deletions at VDJ junctions.

With V trimmed by 6 bases and J by 6 bases, 18 bases remained unmatched. Germline CDR1 is SGHNT and CDR2 is YYREEE (reference sequence). This CDR3 spans 18 amino acids. Regarding this clone: What it binds is unknown.

Since all of the isolated RNA was reverse transcribed, expressed TCRB transcripts were what got sequenced. The repertoire was sequenced with immunoSEQ multiplex PCR; TCRdb's copy has only in-frame clones and lacks some. The data show roughly 290,000 clones, around 7.3% seen once. This clonotype was sampled from a woman younger than 35 in good health. Sequencing was done on a sample of central memory CD4+ T cells from blood. This chain uses TRBV5-4 with TRBJ2-2, with 9 bases aligning to TRBD2. The CDR3 nucleotides are TGTGCCAGCACCCGCGGAAGCGGGGGGCCTCAAGTGGCCGGGGAGCTGTTTTTT. Amino acid sequence: CASTRGSGGPQVAGELFF.